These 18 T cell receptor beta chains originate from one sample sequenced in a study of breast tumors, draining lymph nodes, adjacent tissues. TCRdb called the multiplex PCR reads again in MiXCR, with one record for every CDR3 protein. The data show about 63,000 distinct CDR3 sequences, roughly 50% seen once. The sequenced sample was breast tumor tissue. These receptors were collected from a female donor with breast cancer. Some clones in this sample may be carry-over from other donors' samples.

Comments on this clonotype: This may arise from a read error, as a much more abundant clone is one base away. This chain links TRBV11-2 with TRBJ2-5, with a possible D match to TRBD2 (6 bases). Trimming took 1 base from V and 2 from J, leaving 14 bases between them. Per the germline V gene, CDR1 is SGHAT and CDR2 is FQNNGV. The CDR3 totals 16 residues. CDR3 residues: CASSLVGGAQQETQYF. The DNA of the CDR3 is TGTGCCAGCAGCTTAGTGGGCGGGGCGCAACAAGAGACCCAGTACTTC.

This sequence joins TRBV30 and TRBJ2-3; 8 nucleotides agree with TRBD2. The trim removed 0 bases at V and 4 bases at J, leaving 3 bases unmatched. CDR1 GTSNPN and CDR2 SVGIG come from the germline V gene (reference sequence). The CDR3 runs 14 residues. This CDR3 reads CAWSVRGGSDTQYF. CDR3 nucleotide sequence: TGTGCCTGGAGTGTCCGGGGGGGCTCAGATACGCAGTATTTT.

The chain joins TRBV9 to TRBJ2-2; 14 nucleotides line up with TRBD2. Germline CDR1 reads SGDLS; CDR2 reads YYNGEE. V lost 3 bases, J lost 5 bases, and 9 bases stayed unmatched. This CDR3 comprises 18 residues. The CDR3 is CASSDGTSGRGRTGELFF. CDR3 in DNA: TGTGCCAGCAGCGACGGGACTAGCGGGAGAGGTCGGACCGGGGAGCTGTTTTTT.

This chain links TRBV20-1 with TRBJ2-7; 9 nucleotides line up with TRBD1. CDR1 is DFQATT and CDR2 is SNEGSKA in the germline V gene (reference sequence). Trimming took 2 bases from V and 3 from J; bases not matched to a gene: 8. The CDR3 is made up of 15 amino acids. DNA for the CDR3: TGCAGTGCTAGACTGTGGGACAGGGACCTCTACGAGCAGTACTTC. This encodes CSARLWDRDLYEQYF.

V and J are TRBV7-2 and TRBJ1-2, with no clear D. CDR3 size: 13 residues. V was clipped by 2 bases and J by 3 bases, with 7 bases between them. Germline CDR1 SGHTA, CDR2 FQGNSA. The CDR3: CASSLKGDYGYTF. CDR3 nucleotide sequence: TGTGCCAGCAGCTTAAAGGGAGACTATGGCTACACCTTC.

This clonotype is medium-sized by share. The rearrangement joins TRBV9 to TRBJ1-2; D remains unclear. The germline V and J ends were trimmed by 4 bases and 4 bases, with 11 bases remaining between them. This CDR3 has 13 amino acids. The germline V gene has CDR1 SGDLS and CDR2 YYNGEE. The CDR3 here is CASSTLDGYGYTF. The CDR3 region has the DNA TGTGCCAGCAGCACCCTAGACGGCTATGGCTACACCTTC.

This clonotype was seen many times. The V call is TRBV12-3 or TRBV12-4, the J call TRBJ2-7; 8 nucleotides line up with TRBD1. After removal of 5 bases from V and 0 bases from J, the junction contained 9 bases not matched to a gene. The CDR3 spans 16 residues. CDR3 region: CASSDSGTGLSYEQYF. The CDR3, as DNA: TGTGCCAGCAGTGATTCCGGGACAGGCCTCTCCTACGAGCAGTACTTC.

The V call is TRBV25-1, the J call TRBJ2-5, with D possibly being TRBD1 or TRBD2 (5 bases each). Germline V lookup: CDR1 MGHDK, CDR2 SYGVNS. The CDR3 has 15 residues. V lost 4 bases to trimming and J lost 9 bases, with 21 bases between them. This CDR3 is CASSGWGNSNQPQYF. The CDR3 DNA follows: TGTGCCAGCAGTGGGTGGGGGAATAGCAATCAGCCCCAGTACTTC.

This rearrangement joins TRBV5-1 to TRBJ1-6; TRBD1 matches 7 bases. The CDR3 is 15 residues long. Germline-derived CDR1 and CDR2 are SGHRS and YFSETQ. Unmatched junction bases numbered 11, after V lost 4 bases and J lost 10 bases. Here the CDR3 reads CASSIDRDRASPLHF. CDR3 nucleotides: TGCGCCAGCAGCATAGACAGGGATAGAGCGTCACCCCTCCACTTT.

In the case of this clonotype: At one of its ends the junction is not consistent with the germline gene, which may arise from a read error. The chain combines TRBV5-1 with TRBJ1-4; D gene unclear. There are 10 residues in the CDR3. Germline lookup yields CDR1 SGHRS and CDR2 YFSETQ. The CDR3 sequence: CASSTAGGPF. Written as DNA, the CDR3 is TGCGCCAGCAGTACCGCGGGAGGCCCTTTC.

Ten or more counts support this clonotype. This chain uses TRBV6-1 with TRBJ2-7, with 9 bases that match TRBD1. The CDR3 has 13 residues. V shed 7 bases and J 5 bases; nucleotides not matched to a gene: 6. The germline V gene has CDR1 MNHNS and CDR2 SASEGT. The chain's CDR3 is CASTGTGLNEQYF. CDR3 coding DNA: TGTGCCAGCACGGGGACAGGGCTCAACGAGCAGTACTTC.

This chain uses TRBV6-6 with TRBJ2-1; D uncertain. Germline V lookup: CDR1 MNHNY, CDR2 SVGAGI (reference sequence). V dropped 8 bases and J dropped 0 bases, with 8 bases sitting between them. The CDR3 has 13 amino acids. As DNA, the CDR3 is TGTGCCAGCTGGCAGAGCTCCTACAATGAGCAGTTCTTC. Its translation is CASWQSSYNEQFF.

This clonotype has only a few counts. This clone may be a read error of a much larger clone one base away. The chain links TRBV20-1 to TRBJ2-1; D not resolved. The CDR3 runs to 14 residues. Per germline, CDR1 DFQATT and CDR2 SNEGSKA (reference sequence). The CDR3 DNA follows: TGCAGTGCTAGGACTTATAGCTCCTACACTGAGCAGTTCTTC. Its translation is CSARTYSSYTEQFF.

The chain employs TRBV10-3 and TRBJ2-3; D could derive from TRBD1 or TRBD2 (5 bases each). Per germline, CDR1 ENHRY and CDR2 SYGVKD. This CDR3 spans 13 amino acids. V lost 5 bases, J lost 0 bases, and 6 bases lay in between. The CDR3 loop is CAISRDSTDTQYF. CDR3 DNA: TGTGCCATCAGTAGGGACAGCACAGATACGCAGTATTTT.

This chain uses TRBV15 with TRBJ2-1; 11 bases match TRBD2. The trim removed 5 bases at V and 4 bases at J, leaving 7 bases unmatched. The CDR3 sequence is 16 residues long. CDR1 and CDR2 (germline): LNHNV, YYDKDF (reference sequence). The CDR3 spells CATSFGLAGRYNEQFF. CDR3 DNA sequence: TGTGCCACCAGCTTCGGACTAGCGGGTCGTTACAATGAGCAGTTCTTC.

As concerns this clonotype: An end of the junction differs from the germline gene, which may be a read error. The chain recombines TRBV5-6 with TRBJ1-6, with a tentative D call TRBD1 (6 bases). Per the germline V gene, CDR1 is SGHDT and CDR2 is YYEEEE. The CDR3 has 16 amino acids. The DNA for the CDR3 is TGTGCCAGCAGCTCACAGGGAAGCTCCTATAATCCACCCCTCCACTTT. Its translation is CASSSQGSSYNPPLHF.

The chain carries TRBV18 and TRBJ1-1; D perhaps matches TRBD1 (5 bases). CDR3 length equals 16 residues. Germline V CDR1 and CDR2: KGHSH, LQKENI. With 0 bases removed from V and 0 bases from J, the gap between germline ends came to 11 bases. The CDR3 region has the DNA TGTGCCAGCTCACCACCCCGGGGGTCCATGAACACTGAAGCTTTCTTT. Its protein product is CASSPPRGSMNTEAFF.

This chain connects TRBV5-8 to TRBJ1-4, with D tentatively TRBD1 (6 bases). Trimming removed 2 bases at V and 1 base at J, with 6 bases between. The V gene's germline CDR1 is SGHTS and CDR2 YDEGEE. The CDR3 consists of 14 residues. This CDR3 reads CASSFRGTNEKLFF. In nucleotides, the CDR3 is TGTGCCAGCAGCTTCAGGGGAACTAATGAAAAACTGTTTTTT.